The clone carrying this TCR beta chain appeared many times. Its antigen is currently unknown. The data stem from a study of T cells in Graves' hyperthyroidism and ophthalmopathy. Template material for amplifying TCR beta CDR3 regions consisted of RNA transcripts. With the HTBI primer set, the TCR CDR3 went through a first round of RT-PCR. TCRdb re-called the multiplex PCR reads through MiXCR, storing one row per CDR3 protein. The table lists around 250,000 distinct CDR3 sequences, almost 25% of them singletons, with around 32% in the top ten. Study observations and caveats: Ophthalmopathy was identified by the model a median around 6.3 months ahead of onset.

The sequence derives from a woman aged 40-49 years with Graves' ophthalmopathy. Specimen: blood.

The CDR3 reads CAWSSNYGYTF. CDR3 coding DNA: TGTGCCTGGAGCAGTAACTATGGCTACACCTTC. V usage is TRBV30 and J usage is TRBJ1-2; D gene uncertain. CDR1 GTSNPN and CDR2 SVGIG come from the germline V gene (reference sequence). There are 11 residues in the CDR3. V was trimmed by 3 bases and J by 1 base, leaving 3 bases between them.